This TCR beta chain was recorded in a study of cytomegalovirus exposure and HLA in healthy donors. A remark on this clone: Its antigen is currently unknown.

This PCR relied on a set of 60 Vbeta primers and 13 Jbeta primers. Here immunoSEQ multiplex PCR was the method, and the copy in TCRdb shows in-frame clones only, minus some. This table holds 150,000 to 250,000 clones, just over 75% found once. The CDR3 length is 14 residues. Germline values: CDR1 SQVTM, CDR2 ANQGSEA. The junction had 7 bases not matched to a gene; V was cut back by 7 bases and J by 0 bases. Broader study findings: CMV serostatus was the sole immune exposure data available.

The chain links TRBV29-1 to TRBJ2-3; TRBD2 matches at 7 bases. Sequenced material: PBMCs. This TCR came from a man aged 25-40 years in good health and CMV-seronegative. The CDR3 protein is CSGAGTTSTDTQYF. The CDR3 DNA is TGCAGCGGCGCCGGGACTACTAGCACAGATACGCAGTATTTT.